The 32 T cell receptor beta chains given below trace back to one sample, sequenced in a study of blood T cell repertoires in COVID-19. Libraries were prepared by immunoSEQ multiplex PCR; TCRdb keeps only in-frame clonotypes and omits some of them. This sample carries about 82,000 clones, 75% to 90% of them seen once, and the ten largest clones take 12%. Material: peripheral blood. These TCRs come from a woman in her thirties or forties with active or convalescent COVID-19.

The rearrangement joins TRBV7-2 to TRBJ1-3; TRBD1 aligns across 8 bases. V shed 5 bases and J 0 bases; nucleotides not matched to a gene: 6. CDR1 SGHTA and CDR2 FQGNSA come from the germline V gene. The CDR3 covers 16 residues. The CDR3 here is CASSPQGTGSGNTIYF. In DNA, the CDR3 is TGTGCCAGCAGCCCACAGGGGACAGGCTCTGGAAACACCATATATTTT.

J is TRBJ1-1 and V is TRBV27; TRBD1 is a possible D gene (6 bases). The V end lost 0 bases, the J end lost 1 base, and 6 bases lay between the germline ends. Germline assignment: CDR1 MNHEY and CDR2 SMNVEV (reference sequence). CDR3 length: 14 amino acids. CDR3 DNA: TGTGCCAGCAGTTTATCAGGGGGGAACACTGAAGCTTTCTTT. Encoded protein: CASSLSGGNTEAFF.

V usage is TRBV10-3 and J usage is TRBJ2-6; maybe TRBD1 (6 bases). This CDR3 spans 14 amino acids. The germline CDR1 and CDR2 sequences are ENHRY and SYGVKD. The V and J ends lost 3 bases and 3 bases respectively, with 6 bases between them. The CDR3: CAISEGGGANVLTF. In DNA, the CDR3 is TGTGCCATCAGTGAAGGGGGTGGGGCCAACGTCCTGACTTTC.

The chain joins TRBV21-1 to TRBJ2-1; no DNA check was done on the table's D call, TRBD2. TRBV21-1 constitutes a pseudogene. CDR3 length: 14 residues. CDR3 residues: CASNPGVVYNEQFF. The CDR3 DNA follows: TGTGCCAGCAACCCGGGGGTAGTCTACAATGAGCAGTTCTTC.

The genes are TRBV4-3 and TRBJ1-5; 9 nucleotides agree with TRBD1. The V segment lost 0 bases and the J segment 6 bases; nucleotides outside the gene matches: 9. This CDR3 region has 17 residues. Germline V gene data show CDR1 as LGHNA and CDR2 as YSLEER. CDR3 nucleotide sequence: TGCGCCAGCAGCCAAGACGGGTGGGGACAGGGACTTCAGCCCCAGCATTTT. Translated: CASSQDGWGQGLQPQHF.

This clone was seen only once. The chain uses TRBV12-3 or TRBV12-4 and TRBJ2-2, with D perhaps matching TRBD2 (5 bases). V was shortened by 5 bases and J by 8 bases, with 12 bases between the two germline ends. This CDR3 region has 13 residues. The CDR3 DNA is TGTGCCAGCAGTCTCATCCGGGGTGGGGAGCTGTTTTTT. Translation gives CASSLIRGGELFF.

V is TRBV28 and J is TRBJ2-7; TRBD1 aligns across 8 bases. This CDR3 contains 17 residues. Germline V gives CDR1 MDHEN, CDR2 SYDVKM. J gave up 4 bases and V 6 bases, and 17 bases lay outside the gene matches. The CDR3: CASSSQIGTGLWYEQYF. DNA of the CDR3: TGTGCCAGCAGCTCACAGATAGGGACAGGCTTGTGGTACGAGCAGTACTTC.

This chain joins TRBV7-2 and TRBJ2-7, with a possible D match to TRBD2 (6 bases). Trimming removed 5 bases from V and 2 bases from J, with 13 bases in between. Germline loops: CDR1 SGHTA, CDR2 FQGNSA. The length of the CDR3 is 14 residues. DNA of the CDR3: TGTGCCAGCAGCACCGGGCCGGGGGCCTACGAGCAGTACTTC. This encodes CASSTGPGAYEQYF.

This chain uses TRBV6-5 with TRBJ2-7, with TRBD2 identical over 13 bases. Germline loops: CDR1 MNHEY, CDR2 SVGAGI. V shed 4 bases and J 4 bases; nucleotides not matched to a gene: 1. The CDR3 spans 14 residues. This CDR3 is CASSWTSGSYEQYF. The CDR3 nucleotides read TGTGCCAGCAGTTGGACTAGCGGGAGTTACGAGCAGTACTTC.

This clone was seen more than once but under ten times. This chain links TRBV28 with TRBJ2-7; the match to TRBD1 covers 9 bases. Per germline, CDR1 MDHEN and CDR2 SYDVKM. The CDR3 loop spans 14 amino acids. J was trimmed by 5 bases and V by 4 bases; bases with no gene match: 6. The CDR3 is CASSSGTGLDEQYF. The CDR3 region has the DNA TGTGCCAGCAGTTCCGGGACAGGGTTGGACGAGCAGTACTTC.

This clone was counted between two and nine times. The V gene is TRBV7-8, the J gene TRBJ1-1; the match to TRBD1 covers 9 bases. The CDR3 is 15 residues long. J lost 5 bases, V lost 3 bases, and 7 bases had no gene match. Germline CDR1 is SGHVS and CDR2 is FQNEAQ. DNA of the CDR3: TGTGCCAGCAGCTTTGTACAGGGGGCGAAAACTGAAGCTTTCTTT. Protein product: CASSFVQGAKTEAFF.

The CDR3 DNA reads as TGTGCCAGCAGCTCCCGAGCTTGGGCAGGGGCTAACTATGGCTACACCTTC. It encodes CASSSRAWAGANYGYTF. The chain couples TRBV7-9 to TRBJ1-2; D perhaps matches TRBD1 (6 bases). The CDR3 covers 17 residues. Germline V lookup: CDR1 SEHNR, CDR2 FQNEAQ (reference sequence). V shed 4 bases and J shed 0 bases, with 18 bases lying between them.

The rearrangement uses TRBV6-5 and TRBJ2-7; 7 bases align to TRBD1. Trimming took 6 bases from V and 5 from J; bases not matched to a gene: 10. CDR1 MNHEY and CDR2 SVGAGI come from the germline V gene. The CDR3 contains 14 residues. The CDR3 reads CASRIDRANNEQYF. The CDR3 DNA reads TGTGCCAGCAGAATTGACAGGGCCAATAACGAGCAGTACTTC.

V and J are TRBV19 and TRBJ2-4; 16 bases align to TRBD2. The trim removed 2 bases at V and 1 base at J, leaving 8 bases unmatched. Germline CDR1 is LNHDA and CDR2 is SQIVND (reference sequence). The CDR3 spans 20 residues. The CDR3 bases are TGTGCCAGTAGTATATCACCGGGACTAGCGGGGGGGCCGGCCAAAAACATTCAGTACTTC. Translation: CASSISPGLAGGPAKNIQYF. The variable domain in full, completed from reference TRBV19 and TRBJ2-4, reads DGGITQSPKYLFRKEGQNVTLSCEQNLNHDAMYWYRQDPGQGLRLIYYSQIVNDFQKGDIAEGYSVSREKKESFPLTVTSAQKNPTAFYLCASSISPGLAGGPAKNIQYFGAGTRLSVL.

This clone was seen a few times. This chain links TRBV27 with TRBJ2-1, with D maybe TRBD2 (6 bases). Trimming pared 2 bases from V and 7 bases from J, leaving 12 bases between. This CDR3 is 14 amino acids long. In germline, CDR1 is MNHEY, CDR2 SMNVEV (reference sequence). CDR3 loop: CASSLAGSGNEQFF. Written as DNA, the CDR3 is TGTGCCAGCAGTTTAGCGGGGTCTGGTAATGAGCAGTTCTTC.

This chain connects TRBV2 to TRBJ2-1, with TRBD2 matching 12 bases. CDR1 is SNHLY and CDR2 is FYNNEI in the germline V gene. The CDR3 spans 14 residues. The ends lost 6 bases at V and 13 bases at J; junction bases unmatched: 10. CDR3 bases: TGTGCCAGCAGCGAGGTACTAGCGGGGGGTAGTCAGTTCTTC. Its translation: CASSEVLAGGSQFF.

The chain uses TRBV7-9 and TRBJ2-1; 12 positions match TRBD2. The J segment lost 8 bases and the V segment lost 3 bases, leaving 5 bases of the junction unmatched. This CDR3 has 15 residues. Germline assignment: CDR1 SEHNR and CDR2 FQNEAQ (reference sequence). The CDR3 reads CASSFPSGGGHEQFF. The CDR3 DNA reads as TGTGCCAGCAGCTTTCCTAGCGGGGGGGGACATGAGCAGTTCTTC. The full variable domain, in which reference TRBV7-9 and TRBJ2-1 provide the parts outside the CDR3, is DTGVSQNPRHKITKRGQNVTFRCDPISEHNRLYWYRQTLGQGPEFLTYFQNEAQLEKSRLLSDRFSAERPKGSFSTLEIQRTEQGDSAMYLCASSFPSGGGHEQFFGPGTRLTVL.

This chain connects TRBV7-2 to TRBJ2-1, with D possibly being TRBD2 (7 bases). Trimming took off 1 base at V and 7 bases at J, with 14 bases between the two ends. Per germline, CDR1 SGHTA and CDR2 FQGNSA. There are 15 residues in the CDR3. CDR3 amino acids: CASSLVEGGQNEQFF. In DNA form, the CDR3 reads TGTGCCAGCAGCTTAGTCGAGGGGGGGCAGAATGAGCAGTTCTTC.

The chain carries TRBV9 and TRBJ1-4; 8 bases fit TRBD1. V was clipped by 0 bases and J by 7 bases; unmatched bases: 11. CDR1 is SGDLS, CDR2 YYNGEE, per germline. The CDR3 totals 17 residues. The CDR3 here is CASSVAGQGSQGEKLFF. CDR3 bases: TGTGCCAGCAGCGTAGCAGGACAGGGCTCTCAAGGTGAAAAACTGTTTTTT. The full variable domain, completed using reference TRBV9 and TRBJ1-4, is DSGVTQTPKHLITATGQRVTLRCSPRSGDLSVYWYQQSLDQGLQFLIQYYNGEERAKGNILERFSAQQFPDLHSELNLSSLELGDSALYFCASSVAGQGSQGEKLFFGSGTQLSVL.

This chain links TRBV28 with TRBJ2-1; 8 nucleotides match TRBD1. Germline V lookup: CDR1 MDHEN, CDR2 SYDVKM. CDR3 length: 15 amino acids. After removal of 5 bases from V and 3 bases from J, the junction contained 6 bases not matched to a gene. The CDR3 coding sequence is TGTGCCAGCAGTATACGACAGGGGCGCTACAATGAGCAGTTCTTC. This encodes CASSIRQGRYNEQFF.

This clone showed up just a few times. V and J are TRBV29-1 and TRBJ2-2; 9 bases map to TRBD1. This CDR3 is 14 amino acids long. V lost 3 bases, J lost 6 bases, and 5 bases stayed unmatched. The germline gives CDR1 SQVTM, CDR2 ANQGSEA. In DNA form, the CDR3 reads TGCAGCGTTGAGCCGGGACAGGGATCCGGGGAGCTGTTTTTT. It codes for CSVEPGQGSGELFF.

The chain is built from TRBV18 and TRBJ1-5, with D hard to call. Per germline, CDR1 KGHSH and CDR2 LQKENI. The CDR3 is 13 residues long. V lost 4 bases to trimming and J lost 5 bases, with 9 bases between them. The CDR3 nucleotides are TGTGCCAGCTCACGGAAGGAGGATCAGCCCCAGCATTTT. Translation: CASSRKEDQPQHF.

In nucleotides, the CDR3 is TGTGCCAGCAGTCTGGGCGGGTCTGGGGCCAACGTCCTGACTTTC. This codes for CASSLGGSGANVLTF. The rearrangement joins TRBV6-2 or TRBV6-3 to TRBJ2-6; D may be TRBD2 (5 bases). From germline, CDR1 is MNHEY and CDR2 SVGEGT. CDR3 length: 15 residues. V lost 5 bases to trimming and J lost 1 base, with 9 bases between them.

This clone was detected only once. CDR3 in DNA: TGTGCCAGCAGCCTTAAACAAATGGGGACTTTCCAAGAGACCCAGTACTTC. Protein: CASSLKQMGTFQETQYF. The chain combines TRBV5-8 with TRBJ2-5; tentatively, D is TRBD2 (6 bases). Between the trimmed V and J ends, which lost 4 bases and 1 base, there was a span of 20 bases. The CDR3 extends over 17 amino acids. Germline V gene data show CDR1 as SGHTS and CDR2 as YDEGEE.

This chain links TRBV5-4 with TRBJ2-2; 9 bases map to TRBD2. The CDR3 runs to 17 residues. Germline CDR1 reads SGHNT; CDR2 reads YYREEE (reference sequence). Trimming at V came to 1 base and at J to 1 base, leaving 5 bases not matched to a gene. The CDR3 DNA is TGTGCCAGCAGCTTGAGTAGCGGGAGCCTGAACACCGGGGAGCTGTTTTTT. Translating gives CASSLSSGSLNTGELFF.

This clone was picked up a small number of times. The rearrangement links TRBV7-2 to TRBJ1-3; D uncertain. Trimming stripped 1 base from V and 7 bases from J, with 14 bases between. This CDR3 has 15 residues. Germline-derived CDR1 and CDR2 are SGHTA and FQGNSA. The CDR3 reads CASSLGGFYQNTIYF. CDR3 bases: TGTGCCAGCAGCTTAGGCGGATTTTACCAGAACACCATATATTTT.

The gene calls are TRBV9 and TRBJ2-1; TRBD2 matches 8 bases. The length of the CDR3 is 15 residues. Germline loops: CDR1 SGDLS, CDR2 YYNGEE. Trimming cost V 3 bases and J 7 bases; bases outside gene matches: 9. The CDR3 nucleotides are TGTGCCAGCAGCGATAAAGCGGGAGCTGGAAATGAGCAGTTCTTC. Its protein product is CASSDKAGAGNEQFF.

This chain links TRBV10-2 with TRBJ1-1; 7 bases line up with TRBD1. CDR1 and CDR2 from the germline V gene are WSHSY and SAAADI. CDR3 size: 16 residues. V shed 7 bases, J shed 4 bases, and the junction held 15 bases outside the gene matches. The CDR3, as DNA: TGCGCCAGCACCAGGGACAGTACTTTTGTTAGCACTGAAGCTTTCTTT. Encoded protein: CASTRDSTFVSTEAFF.

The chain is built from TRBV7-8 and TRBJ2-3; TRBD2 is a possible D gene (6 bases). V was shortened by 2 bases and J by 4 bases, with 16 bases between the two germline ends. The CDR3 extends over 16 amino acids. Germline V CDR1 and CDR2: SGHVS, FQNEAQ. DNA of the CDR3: TGTGCCAGCAGCTTAATCCCCGGGGGTAGGGCAGATACGCAGTATTTT. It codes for CASSLIPGGRADTQYF.

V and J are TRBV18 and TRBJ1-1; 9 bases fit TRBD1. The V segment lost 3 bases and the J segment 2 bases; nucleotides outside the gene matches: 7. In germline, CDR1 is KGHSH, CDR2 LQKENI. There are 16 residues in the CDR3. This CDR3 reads CASSPRRDRVNTEAFF. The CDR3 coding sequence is TGTGCCAGCTCACCCCGGCGGGACAGGGTTAACACTGAAGCTTTCTTT.

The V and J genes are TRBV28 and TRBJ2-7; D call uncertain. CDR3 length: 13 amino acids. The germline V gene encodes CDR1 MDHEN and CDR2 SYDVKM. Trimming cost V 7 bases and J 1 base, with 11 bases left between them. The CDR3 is CASTSQRSYEQYF. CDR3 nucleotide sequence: TGTGCCAGCACTTCGCAGAGGTCCTACGAGCAGTACTTC.

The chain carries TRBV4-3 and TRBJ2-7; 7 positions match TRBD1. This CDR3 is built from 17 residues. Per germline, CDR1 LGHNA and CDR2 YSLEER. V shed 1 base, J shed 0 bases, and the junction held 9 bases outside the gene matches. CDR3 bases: TGCGCCAGCAGCCAAGTCTACGGACAGGCGAGCTCCTACGAGCAGTACTTC. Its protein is CASSQVYGQASSYEQYF.